Each of the 2 T cell receptor beta chains below was sequenced from the same sample in a study of OX40 agonist ivuxolimab in advanced cancers. Produced via immunoSEQ multiplex PCR; TCRdb's table is partial and in-frame only. The sample consists of tens of thousands of clones, around 84% of them appearing once. The sample in question was CD4+ or CD8+ T cells sorted from blood, obtained in a trial of the OX40 agonist ivuxolimab. The receptors were sampled from an adult with an advanced solid tumor such as melanoma, head and neck, liver or kidney cancer.

V is TRBV6-5 and J is TRBJ1-1; 12 nucleotides line up with TRBD1. Germline CDR1 reads MNHEY; CDR2 reads SVGAGI. The CDR3 sequence is 15 residues long. Trimming removed 2 bases from V and 6 bases from J; junction bases left unmatched: 4. As DNA, the CDR3 is TGTGCCAGCAGTTACACGGGACAGGGGGCCCCTGAAGCTTTCTTT. As protein: CASSYTGQGAPEAFF.

The DNA for the CDR3 is TGTGCCAGCAGGCTTTCCTTGGTGAGGGACACTGAAGCTTTCTTT. Protein product: CASRLSLVRDTEAFF. The V call is TRBV6-5, the J call TRBJ1-1, with D unclear. Germline V lookup: CDR1 MNHEY, CDR2 SVGAGI. This CDR3 contains 15 residues. Trimming took 6 bases from V and 3 from J, leaving 17 bases between them.